The T cell receptor (beta chain) under discussion was sequenced for a study of cytomegalovirus exposure and HLA in healthy donors. The PCR made use of 60 Vbeta and 13 Jbeta primers. Clones were read by immunoSEQ multiplex PCR, and TCRdb kept only the in-frame ones, dropping some. The sample table includes 130,000 or so clones. The CDR3 length is 15 residues. The germline V gene has CDR1 MGHRA and CDR2 YSYEKL. Losses at the gene ends were 2 bases for V and 0 bases for J; bases not matched to a gene: 4. The receptor was isolated from a woman aged 55-69 years in good health and CMV-seronegative. V gene TRBV4-1 combines with J gene TRBJ2-7; TRBD1 aligns across 7 bases. The sample comprised PBMCs. CDR3 loop: CASSQFRGNSYEQYF. DNA of the CDR3: TGCGCCAGCAGCCAATTCAGGGGGAACTCCTACGAGCAGTACTTC.